What follows describes a single TCR beta chain. Its antigen is not known. PCR was performed using 60 Vbeta and 13 Jbeta primers. TCRdb's table, derived via immunoSEQ multiplex PCR, lists solely in-frame clones and lacks some. Here the sample spans about 190,000 clones, 70% to 80% being singletons. This specimen comes from a study of cytomegalovirus exposure and HLA in healthy donors. Findings and limits, study-wide: Analysis was carried out at a later point, and it linked a missense DCLRE1C variant to TCR beta V- and J-gene trimming. An assumption of roughly uniform sequencing depth across donors underlay the presence/absence analyses. Some TCR beta chains (over 150 of them) were listed as cytomegalovirus-associated.

The sample taken for sequencing was PBMCs. This receptor was taken from a woman in her 30s in good health and CMV-seropositive.

CDR3 sequence: CAISELSNQPQHF. The DNA for the CDR3 is TGTGCCATCAGTGAGCTTAGCAATCAGCCCCAGCATTTT. The genes are TRBV10-3 and TRBJ1-5; D gene unclear. CDR3 size: 13 residues. The V end was cut by 2 bases, the J end by 0 bases, with 2 bases between. CDR1 and CDR2 (germline): ENHRY, SYGVKD.